What follows are 26 T cell receptor beta chains derived from one specimen sequenced in a study of blood T cell repertoires in COVID-19. Measured with immunoSEQ multiplex PCR; TCRdb has only the in-frame clones, and not every one. The table lists some 120,000 clones, more than 75% of them singletons. The sequencing input was peripheral blood. Every receptor here comes from a woman between 45 and 65 years old who had recovered from COVID-19.

Of note for this clone: The same CDR3 can be traced to other DNA sequences in this sample. The chain recombines TRBV28 with TRBJ2-5, with 7 bases fitting TRBD1. Germline CDR1 is MDHEN and CDR2 is SYDVKM. CDR3 length: 14 residues. With 5 bases clipped from V and 2 bases from J, the junction kept 5 bases outside the gene matches. DNA of the CDR3: TGTGCCAGCAGTCTAAGACAGGGTCAAGAGACCCAGTACTTC. This gives the protein CASSLRQGQETQYF.

V gene TRBV19 combines with J gene TRBJ2-1, with unresolved D. This CDR3 comprises 18 residues. Germline CDR1 LNHDA, CDR2 SQIVND (reference sequence). The V end lost 3 bases, the J end lost 3 bases, and 21 bases lay between the germline ends. The CDR3, as DNA: TGTGCCAGTAGTATTCTACCACGACCTCGTAGCATCTACAATGAGCAGTTCTTC. Its protein is CASSILPRPRSIYNEQFF.

The rearrangement uses TRBV4-2 and TRBJ2-5, with D possibly being TRBD2 (6 bases). CDR1 and CDR2 (germline): LGHNA, YNFKEQ. V was cut by 1 base and J by 3 bases, with 9 bases left in between. This CDR3 contains 14 residues. CDR3 sequence (DNA): TGTGCCAGCAGCCAAGGACTAGATAAAGAGACCCAGTACTTC. Its protein is CASSQGLDKETQYF.

The rearrangement uses TRBV2 and TRBJ1-5, with 8 bases fitting TRBD1. V trimming: 3 bases; J trimming: 12 bases; junction bases outside the gene matches: 1. Germline CDR1 reads SNHLY; CDR2 reads FYNNEI. This CDR3 contains 11 residues. As DNA, the CDR3 is TGTGCCAGCAGTGAGGACAGGGTCCAGCATTTT. Its protein is CASSEDRVQHF.

The chain has TRBV5-1 and TRBJ1-2, with TRBD1 identical over 7 bases. J lost 4 bases, V lost 2 bases, and 8 bases had no gene match. The CDR3 contains 15 residues. Looked up from germline, CDR1 is SGHRS and CDR2 is YFSETQ. The CDR3 coding sequence is TGCGCCAGCAGCTTAGAGGGGGCGGGCATCTATGGCTACACCTTC. It specifies CASSLEGAGIYGYTF. Full variable domain (missing parts from reference TRBV5-1 and TRBJ1-2): KAGVTQTPRYLIKTRGQQVTLSCSPISGHRSVSWYQQTPGQGLQFLFEYFSETQRNKGNFPGRFSGRQFSNSRSEMNVSTLELGDSALYLCASSLEGAGIYGYTFGSGTRLTVV.

As to this clone: The sample holds other DNA sequences that translate to the same CDR3. The chain links TRBV19 to TRBJ1-5; TRBD1 agrees at 7 bases. This CDR3 has 14 residues. Trimming removed 2 bases from V and 4 bases from J; junction bases left unmatched: 2. Germline V lookup: CDR1 LNHDA, CDR2 SQIVND (reference sequence). CDR3 nucleotides: TGTGCCAGTAGTATACGGGACAGTAATCAGCCCCAGCATTTT. Encoded protein: CASSIRDSNQPQHF.

This clone was observed a single time. The chain carries TRBV9 and TRBJ2-7, with a possible D match to TRBD1 (6 bases). From germline, CDR1 is SGDLS and CDR2 YYNGEE. CDR3 size: 15 residues. V lost 4 bases to trimming and J lost 1 base, with 15 bases between them. The CDR3: CASSPRQAMSYEQYF. The CDR3 DNA follows: TGTGCCAGCAGCCCCCGACAGGCCATGTCCTACGAGCAGTACTTC.

The genes are TRBV7-8 and TRBJ2-7; TRBD1 might be the D (5 bases). Looked up from germline, CDR1 is SGHVS and CDR2 is FQNEAQ. V lost 3 bases, J lost 7 bases, and 10 bases lay in between. The CDR3 loop spans 12 amino acids. In DNA form, the CDR3 reads TGTGCCAGCAGCTTCTGGGGCAGGGAGCAGTACTTC. Protein: CASSFWGREQYF.

The chain is built from TRBV7-2 and TRBJ2-2; D not certain. There are 13 residues in the CDR3. Germline V lookup: CDR1 SGHTA, CDR2 FQGNSA. The V end was cut by 3 bases, the J end by 6 bases, with 8 bases between. The CDR3 reads CASSFHAAGELFF. CDR3 sequence (DNA): TGTGCCAGCAGCTTCCATGCGGCCGGGGAGCTGTTTTTT.

There are many counts of this clone. The genes are TRBV29-1 and TRBJ2-1, with D perhaps TRBD2 (6 bases). V was cut by 4 bases and J by 9 bases, with 16 bases left in between. The CDR3 has 13 residues. Germline CDR1 SQVTM, CDR2 ANQGSEA. CDR3 DNA sequence: TGCAGCGTTGGGAACGGGGAGGACGGTGAGCAGTTCTTC. This gives the protein CSVGNGEDGEQFF.

This chain joins TRBV2 and TRBJ1-2, with 7 bases aligning to TRBD1. J was trimmed by 8 bases and V by 7 bases; bases with no gene match: 4. The CDR3 spans 11 residues. Per the germline V gene, CDR1 is SNHLY and CDR2 is FYNNEI. The CDR3 nucleotides are TGTGCCAGCATGGGACAGCCCGGCTACACCTTC. Amino acids: CASMGQPGYTF. The entire variable domain, with the rest obtained from reference TRBV2 and TRBJ1-2, is as follows: EPEVTQTPSHQVTQMGQEVILRCVPISNHLYFYWYRQILGQKVEFLVSFYNNEISEKSEIFDDQFSVERPDGSNFTLKIRSTKLEDSAMYFCASMGQPGYTFGSGTRLTVV.

This clone was detected many times. The V gene is TRBV2, the J gene TRBJ1-5, with D hard to call. The CDR3 extends over 14 amino acids. Germline assignment: CDR1 SNHLY and CDR2 FYNNEI. The germline V and J ends were trimmed by 5 bases and 0 bases, with 8 bases remaining between them. The CDR3 is CASSRLNSNQPQHF. The DNA for the CDR3 is TGTGCCAGCAGTAGACTTAATAGCAATCAGCCCCAGCATTTT.

This sequence joins TRBV24-1 and TRBJ1-1, with D tentatively TRBD1 (5 bases). V lost 3 bases, J lost 3 bases, and 16 bases lay in between. From germline, CDR1 is KGHDR and CDR2 SFDVKD. This CDR3 is 16 amino acids long. The CDR3 nucleotides read TGTGCCACCAGTGATCCCGGGCTCCAGGGCCACACTGAAGCTTTCTTT. Translated, it gives CATSDPGLQGHTEAFF.

V gene TRBV4-1 combines with J gene TRBJ2-3; a possible D gene is TRBD2 (5 bases). Germline V gene sequence: CDR1 MGHRA, CDR2 YSYEKL. With 2 bases removed from V and 4 bases from J, the gap between germline ends came to 13 bases. This CDR3 has 15 amino acids. The CDR3 is CASSQRGLPPDTQYF. CDR3 bases: TGCGCCAGCAGCCAACGAGGACTCCCCCCAGATACGCAGTATTTT.

The chain uses TRBV18 and TRBJ1-4, with 8 bases that match TRBD1. This CDR3 region has 14 residues. With V trimmed by 6 bases and J by 7 bases, 7 bases remained unmatched. Germline V gives CDR1 KGHSH, CDR2 LQKENI. This chain's CDR3 is CASSPGQGGEKLFF. For the CDR3, the DNA is TGTGCCAGCTCCCCCGGACAGGGTGGTGAAAAACTGTTTTTT.

CDR3 DNA: TGCAGCGTTGTTCGGGGATACTCCTACAATGAGCAGTTCTTC. Its protein is CSVVRGYSYNEQFF. The V call is TRBV29-1, the J call TRBJ2-1; perhaps TRBD2 as D (5 bases). CDR3 length equals 14 residues. CDR1 and CDR2 from the germline V gene are SQVTM and ANQGSEA. Trimming pared 4 bases from V and 0 bases from J, leaving 10 bases between.

J is TRBJ1-3 and V is TRBV2, with unresolved D. Germline lookup yields CDR1 SNHLY and CDR2 FYNNEI. The germline V and J ends were trimmed by 1 base and 2 bases, with 6 bases remaining between them. The CDR3 extends over 14 amino acids. The CDR3 spells CASSEGGPGNTIYF. The CDR3 DNA is TGTGCCAGCAGTGAAGGCGGGCCTGGAAACACCATATATTTT.

This clone has more than one count but fewer than ten. The chain joins TRBV11-1 to TRBJ2-7, with D possibly being TRBD2 (6 bases). Between the trimmed V and J ends, which lost 8 bases and 1 base, there was a span of 18 bases. The CDR3 length is 15 residues. The germline V gene encodes CDR1 SGHAT and CDR2 FQDESV (reference sequence). The CDR3 bases are TGTGCCAGCTCCTCAGCGGAGGGTGGATCCTACGAGCAGTACTTC. It translates to CASSSAEGGSYEQYF.

V usage is TRBV19 and J usage is TRBJ1-1, with D unresolved. V lost 3 bases, J lost 9 bases, and 11 bases lay in between. The CDR3 totals 12 residues. Germline CDR1 is LNHDA and CDR2 is SQIVND (reference sequence). CDR3 sequence (DNA): TGTGCCAGTAGTATTCGGGGAGAGAAAGCTTTCTTT. This translates into CASSIRGEKAFF.

The chain links TRBV18 to TRBJ2-5; TRBD2 aligns across 9 bases. Germline V gene sequence: CDR1 KGHSH, CDR2 LQKENI. With 3 bases clipped from V and 1 base from J, the junction kept 3 bases outside the gene matches. This CDR3 comprises 15 residues. CDR3 amino acids: CASSPGTSLQETQYF. In DNA form, the CDR3 reads TGTGCCAGCTCACCCGGGACTAGCCTCCAAGAGACCCAGTACTTC.

J is TRBJ2-3 and V is TRBV27; possible D gene TRBD1, 5 bases. The CDR3 covers 15 residues. The V end was cut by 8 bases, the J end by 2 bases, with 17 bases between. Germline V gene sequence: CDR1 MNHEY, CDR2 SMNVEV (reference sequence). The DNA of the CDR3 is TGTGCCAGCCTTGTAGACAGATTTGCCACAGATACGCAGTATTTT. It translates to CASLVDRFATDTQYF.

The chain carries TRBV25-1 and TRBJ2-5; TRBD1 is a possible D gene (6 bases). V lost 3 bases, J lost 2 bases, and 13 bases lay in between. Germline V lookup: CDR1 MGHDK, CDR2 SYGVNS. This CDR3 contains 15 residues. The CDR3 bases are TGTGCCAGCAGTGACCCCGGACAGTTACAAGAGACCCAGTACTTC. Protein sequence: CASSDPGQLQETQYF.

The chain links TRBV19 to TRBJ2-3; D perhaps matches TRBD2 (5 bases). Germline loops: CDR1 LNHDA, CDR2 SQIVND (reference sequence). This CDR3 is built from 15 residues. Trimming took 1 base from V and 6 from J, leaving 14 bases between them. The CDR3 DNA reads TGTGCCAGTAGTATAGGGTACAGCCCGGGGGATACGCAGTATTTT. Encoded protein: CASSIGYSPGDTQYF.

The chain uses TRBV19 and TRBJ2-1; 11 positions match TRBD2. The V and J ends lost 3 bases and 1 base, in that order; junction bases with no gene match: 8. The length of the CDR3 is 18 residues. Germline CDR1 is LNHDA and CDR2 is SQIVND (reference sequence). Here the CDR3 reads CASSIESTSGRSYNEQFF. The CDR3 DNA is TGTGCCAGTAGTATCGAGTCAACTAGCGGGAGATCCTACAATGAGCAGTTCTTC.

This sequence joins TRBV18 and TRBJ1-2; 9 nucleotides agree with TRBD1. V was clipped by 2 bases and J by 6 bases; unmatched bases: 4. The length of the CDR3 is 14 residues. Germline V gene sequence: CDR1 KGHSH, CDR2 LQKENI. The CDR3, as DNA: TGTGCCAGCTCACCAATAGACAGGGGGAATGGCTACACCTTC. Translation gives CASSPIDRGNGYTF.

J is TRBJ2-1 and V is TRBV18, with TRBD2 matching over 10 bases. Trimming took 1 base from V and 2 from J; bases not matched to a gene: 2. Germline V gene data show CDR1 as KGHSH and CDR2 as LQKENI. CDR3 length: 16 residues. The CDR3, as DNA: TGTGCCAGCTCACCACGAGCGGGGGGGCCCTACAATGAGCAGTTCTTC. Its protein is CASSPRAGGPYNEQFF.